This T cell receptor beta chain was recorded in a study of cytomegalovirus exposure and HLA in healthy donors. Overall study findings and caveats: The classifier reportedly diagnosed cytomegalovirus status with high specificity and sensitivity.

Assay: immunoSEQ multiplex PCR; the TCRdb copy retains only in-frame clones and omits some. The sample carries some 170,000 clones, around nine tenths recorded once. Turning to this clone: What it binds is unknown.

The TCR was taken from a young woman in good health and CMV-seronegative. Source material: PBMCs.

The CDR3 is CASTAETEAFF. The CDR3 coding sequence is TGTGCCAGCACCGCTGAGACTGAAGCTTTCTTT. This chain connects TRBV11-2 to TRBJ1-1; D is undetermined. The V end lost 7 bases, the J end lost 5 bases, and 8 bases lay between the germline ends. Germline values: CDR1 SGHAT, CDR2 FQNNGV. The CDR3 is made up of 11 amino acids.